Below are 21 T cell receptor beta chains sequenced from a single sample in a study of vaccination and CD4 T cells after COVID-19. Documented treatment: roughly nine-day PBMC culture with coronavirus spike peptide pools or control peptides (ViraFEST assay). Sequencing of the DNA from cultured CD4+ T cells was carried out with the Oncomine TCR Beta short-read assay. MiXCR, run by TCRdb on the PCR reads, gives a single entry per CDR3 protein. The sample lists 13,000 or so distinct CDR3 sequences, 40% to 65% occurring once. No antigen has been assigned to these receptors. The sample was CD4+ T cells from blood, cultured in vitro. The origin of the receptors is a human donor who had recovered from COVID-19.

This chain links TRBV20-1 with TRBJ1-5; 7 bases line up with TRBD1. Germline CDR1 and CDR2: DFQATT and SNEGSKA (reference sequence). Trimming removed 4 bases from V and 5 bases from J; junction bases left unmatched: 11. The CDR3 covers 15 residues. The chain's CDR3 is CSAKLLQGPDQPQHF. The CDR3 nucleotides read TGCAGTGCTAAACTACTACAGGGGCCCGATCAGCCCCAGCATTTT.

The gene calls are TRBV18 and TRBJ2-5; no definite D call. Germline-derived CDR1 and CDR2 are KGHSH and LQKENI. Between the trimmed V and J ends, which lost 5 bases and 2 bases, there was a span of 6 bases. This CDR3 has 12 residues. Here the CDR3 reads CASSTGQETQYF. CDR3 nucleotide sequence: TGTGCCAGCTCAACCGGGCAAGAGACCCAGTACTTC. The full variable domain, rest sourced from reference TRBV18 and TRBJ2-5, is NAGVMQNPRHLVRRRGQEARLRCSPMKGHSHVYWYRQLPEEGLKFMVYLQKENIIDESGMPKERFSAEFPKEGPSILRIQQVVRGDSAAYFCASSTGQETQYFGPGTRLLVL.

This clonotype is a singleton in its sample. This chain joins TRBV10-3 and TRBJ1-5; the D gene is possibly TRBD1 (6 bases). The CDR3 contains 12 residues. Looked up from germline, CDR1 is ENHRY and CDR2 is SYGVKD. Trimming removed 5 bases from V and 7 bases from J, with 9 bases in between. Written as DNA, the CDR3 is TGTGCCATCAGTTCCCAGGGGCAGCCCCAGCATTTT. This gives the protein CAISSQGQPQHF.

This clonotype was counted once. This sequence joins TRBV6-1 and TRBJ1-2; perhaps TRBD1 as D (6 bases). The CDR3 spans 17 residues. Germline CDR1 and CDR2: MNHNS and SASEGT. Trimming stripped 2 bases from V and 1 base from J, with 17 bases between. The DNA for the CDR3 is TGTGCCAGCAGTGAATTTCGGGGGGACACCGTTAACTATGGCTACACCTTC. This sequence encodes CASSEFRGDTVNYGYTF.

Only a few counts were recorded for this clonotype. The rearrangement uses TRBV6-1 and TRBJ2-1; 7 nucleotides line up with TRBD2. Germline V CDR1 and CDR2: MNHNS, SASEGT. V lost 0 bases and J lost 4; bases outside the gene matches: 0. The CDR3 has 14 residues. CDR3 in amino acids: CASSEAGGYNEQFF. The CDR3 nucleotides are TGTGCCAGCAGTGAAGCGGGAGGGTACAATGAGCAGTTCTTC.

The chain recombines TRBV6-4 with TRBJ1-3, with 8 bases that match TRBD1. Looked up from germline, CDR1 is MRHNA and CDR2 is SNTAGT. This CDR3 region has 14 residues. The J segment lost 4 bases and the V segment lost 7 bases, leaving 6 bases of the junction unmatched. CDR3 DNA: TGTGCCAGCACTCCCCAGGGGGCCGGAAACACCATATATTTT. Amino acids: CASTPQGAGNTIYF.

The V gene is TRBV5-1, the J gene TRBJ2-1; TRBD2 agrees at 7 bases. This CDR3 spans 14 amino acids. J gave up 6 bases and V 5 bases, and 8 bases lay outside the gene matches. Germline CDR1 is SGHRS and CDR2 is YFSETQ. CDR3 bases: TGCGCCAGCAGTATGGCTCGCGGGAGCAATGAGCAGTTCTTC. It encodes CASSMARGSNEQFF.

This clonotype was recorded only once. The rearrangement joins TRBV10-3 to TRBJ1-6; D is perhaps TRBD1 (6 bases). The CDR3 contains 14 residues. CDR1 ENHRY and CDR2 SYGVKD come from the germline V gene. Trimming took 2 bases from V and 9 from J, leaving 11 bases between them. The CDR3 spells CAISERTAGSPLHF. CDR3 in DNA: TGTGCCATCAGTGAGAGGACAGCGGGTTCACCCCTCCACTTT.

The CDR3: CSARKGRQETQYF. CDR3 DNA: TGCAGTGCTAGAAAGGGACGGCAAGAGACCCAGTACTTC. The chain is built from TRBV20-1 and TRBJ2-5; D may correspond to TRBD1 or TRBD2 (5 bases each). This CDR3 has 13 amino acids. Germline V gene data show CDR1 as DFQATT and CDR2 as SNEGSKA (reference sequence). The V end was cut by 2 bases, the J end by 2 bases, with 9 bases between.

This clonotype has just a few counts. The CDR3 sequence is CSAGDTSSYEQYF. For the CDR3, the DNA is TGCAGTGCTGGGGACACCAGCTCCTACGAGCAGTACTTC. The chain links TRBV20-1 to TRBJ2-7; TRBD1 might be the D (6 bases). Looked up from germline, CDR1 is DFQATT and CDR2 is SNEGSKA (reference sequence). The length of the CDR3 is 13 residues. The V and J ends lost 5 bases and 0 bases respectively, with 11 bases between them.

This clonotype was seen only once. The DNA for the CDR3 is TGTGCCAGCAGCTTGGGGACTAGCCCGGAGCAGTACTTC. Protein: CASSLGTSPEQYF. The chain employs TRBV7-2 and TRBJ2-7, with 9 bases matching TRBD2. Germline CDR1 and CDR2: SGHTA and FQGNSA. Germline trimming cut 3 bases from V and 7 bases from J; bases unmatched to any gene: 4. This CDR3 comprises 13 residues.

The rearrangement joins TRBV6-1 to TRBJ2-7, with 13 bases identical to TRBD2. This CDR3 contains 13 residues. Germline assignment: CDR1 MNHNS and CDR2 SASEGT. V was clipped by 7 bases and J by 7 bases; unmatched bases: 4. The CDR3 region is CASTGLAGVEQYF. CDR3 bases: TGTGCCAGCACCGGACTAGCGGGAGTTGAGCAGTACTTC.

CDR3 sequence reads: CASRRGQGARETQYF. For the CDR3, the DNA is TGTGCCAGCAGACGGGGACAGGGGGCGAGAGAGACCCAGTACTTC. The gene calls are TRBV6-2 or TRBV6-3 and TRBJ2-5; 12 bases fit TRBD1. Unmatched junction bases numbered 6, after V lost 6 bases and J lost 4 bases. This CDR3 spans 15 amino acids. Germline V gene lookup returns CDR1 MNHEY and CDR2 SVGEGT.

This rearrangement joins TRBV29-1 to TRBJ2-7; D may be TRBD1 (6 bases). CDR3 length equals 13 residues. CDR1 and CDR2 (germline): SQVTM, ANQGSEA. The V end was cut by 4 bases, the J end by 5 bases, with 15 bases between. CDR3 sequence: CSVGQGMLDEQYF. Here the CDR3 DNA reads TGCAGCGTTGGGCAGGGGATGTTGGACGAGCAGTACTTC.

CDR3 bases: TGTGCCAGCGCGGCGTATTCTAGCGGCAACTACGAGCAGTACTTC. This gives the protein CASAAYSSGNYEQYF. The chain uses TRBV7-2 and TRBJ2-7, with 7 positions matching TRBD2. Germline V gene sequence: CDR1 SGHTA, CDR2 FQGNSA. CDR3 size: 15 residues. V shed 8 bases, J shed 3 bases, and the junction held 13 bases outside the gene matches.

The V and J genes are TRBV2 and TRBJ2-5; D unresolved. The germline V gene encodes CDR1 SNHLY and CDR2 FYNNEI. Trimming took off 7 bases at V and 0 bases at J, with 9 bases between the two ends. CDR3 length: 13 amino acids. CDR3 residues: CASIEGYQETQYF. The CDR3 region has the DNA TGTGCCAGCATCGAAGGCTACCAAGAGACCCAGTACTTC.

The genes are TRBV6-2 or TRBV6-3 and TRBJ1-2; 9 bases align to TRBD1. CDR1 and CDR2 (germline): MNHEY, SVGEGT. This CDR3 region has 12 residues. V lost 6 bases and J lost 6; bases outside the gene matches: 2. The CDR3 nucleotides read TGTGCCAGCAGAAGGACAGGGGATGGCTACACCTTC. Translated: CASRRTGDGYTF.

J is TRBJ1-1 and V is TRBV20-1; D perhaps matches TRBD1 (6 bases). Trimming shortened V by 5 bases and J by 5 bases, and 18 bases separated the two germline ends. In germline, CDR1 is DFQATT, CDR2 SNEGSKA (reference sequence). CDR3 length: 14 amino acids. This CDR3 reads CSAGKGGQGTEAFF. As DNA, the CDR3 is TGCAGTGCTGGAAAAGGGGGGCAGGGTACTGAAGCTTTCTTT.

This chain links TRBV27 with TRBJ2-7; D is undetermined. V was trimmed by 7 bases and J by 3 bases, leaving 19 bases between them. There are 15 residues in the CDR3. CDR1 MNHEY and CDR2 SMNVEV come from the germline V gene (reference sequence). Written as DNA, the CDR3 is TGTGCCAGCACCCCCCGGAAAGGGATAAGCTACGAGCAGTACTTC. As protein: CASTPRKGISYEQYF.

By sample fraction, this clonotype is medium-sized. The V gene is TRBV19, the J gene TRBJ1-5, with 11 bases lining up with TRBD1. Germline-derived CDR1 and CDR2 are LNHDA and SQIVND (reference sequence). There are 16 residues in the CDR3. Unmatched junction bases numbered 3, after V lost 3 bases and J lost 2 bases. DNA for the CDR3: TGTGCCAGTAGTATCCGGGACAGGGGGGGCAATCAGCCCCAGCATTTT. This sequence encodes CASSIRDRGGNQPQHF.

The chain joins TRBV19 to TRBJ2-1, with TRBD2 identical over 11 bases. CDR1 is LNHDA, CDR2 SQIVND, per germline (reference sequence). V lost 10 bases to trimming and J lost 3 bases; unmatched junction nucleotides: 14. This CDR3 comprises 17 residues. DNA of the CDR3: TGTGCCACAAGAACAGCGACTAGCGGGACCCGCTACAATGAGCAGTTCTTC. Its protein is CATRTATSGTRYNEQFF.